The sequence of this T cell receptor (beta chain) was determined in a study of blood T cell repertoires in COVID-19. Study in general: The origin of the acute and convalescent COVID-19 samples was the United States, Italy and Spain.

The assay was immunoSEQ multiplex PCR, and TCRdb's table has in-frame clones only and misses some. This repertoire shows under 70,000 clones, 88% found once; its top ten account for approximately 45%. The CDR3 contains 13 residues. The germline V gene has CDR1 MNHEY and CDR2 SVGAGI. V was pared by 6 bases and J by 5 bases, with 13 bases between. The specimen was peripheral blood. The clonotype comes from a woman aged 60-75 years with COVID-19, enrolled during active disease. The V call is TRBV6-5, the J call TRBJ1-2; no clear D gene. CDR3 residues: CASRGTLVYGYTF. The CDR3 nucleotides read TGTGCCAGCAGGGGCACGTTAGTGTATGGCTACACCTTC.